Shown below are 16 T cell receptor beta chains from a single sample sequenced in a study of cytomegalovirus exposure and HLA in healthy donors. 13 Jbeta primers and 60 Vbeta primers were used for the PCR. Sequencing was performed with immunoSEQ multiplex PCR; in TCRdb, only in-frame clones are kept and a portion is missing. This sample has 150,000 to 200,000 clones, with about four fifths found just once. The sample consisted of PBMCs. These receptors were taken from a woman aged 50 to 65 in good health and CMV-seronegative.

The CDR3 nucleotides are TGTGCCAGCAGTTTACCCGTCGGGGGTGGCTACACCTTC. This gives the protein CASSLPVGGGYTF. The chain uses TRBV28 and TRBJ1-2, with D perhaps matching TRBD1 (5 bases). V was shortened by 2 bases and J by 7 bases, with 11 bases between the two germline ends. The CDR3 contains 13 residues. In germline, CDR1 is MDHEN, CDR2 SYDVKM.

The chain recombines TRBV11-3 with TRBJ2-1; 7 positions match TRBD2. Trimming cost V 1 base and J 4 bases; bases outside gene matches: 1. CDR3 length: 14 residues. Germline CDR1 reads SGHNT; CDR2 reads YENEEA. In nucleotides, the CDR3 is TGTGCCAGCAGCTTAGCAGCGGGGTACAATGAGCAGTTCTTC. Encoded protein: CASSLAAGYNEQFF.

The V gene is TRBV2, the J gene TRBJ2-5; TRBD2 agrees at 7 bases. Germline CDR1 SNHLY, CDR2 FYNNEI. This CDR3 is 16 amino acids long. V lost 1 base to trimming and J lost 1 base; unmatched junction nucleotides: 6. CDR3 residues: CASSEDQRGLQETQYF. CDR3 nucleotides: TGTGCCAGCAGTGAAGACCAGCGGGGCCTCCAAGAGACCCAGTACTTC.

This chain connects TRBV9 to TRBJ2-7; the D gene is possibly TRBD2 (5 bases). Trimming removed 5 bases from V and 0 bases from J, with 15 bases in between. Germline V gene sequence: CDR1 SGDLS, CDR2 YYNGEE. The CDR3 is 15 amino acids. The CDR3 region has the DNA TGTGCCAGCAGTTCAGACGGGGTCAGCTCCTACGAGCAGTACTTC. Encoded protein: CASSSDGVSSYEQYF.

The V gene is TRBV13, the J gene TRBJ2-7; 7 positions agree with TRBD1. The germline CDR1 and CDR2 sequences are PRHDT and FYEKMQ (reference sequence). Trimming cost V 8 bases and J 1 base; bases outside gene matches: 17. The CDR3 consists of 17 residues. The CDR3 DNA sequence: TGTGCCAGCGGGGGTGGGGGTGGCAGGGGGAAGTCCTACGAGCAGTACTTC. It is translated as CASGGGGGRGKSYEQYF.

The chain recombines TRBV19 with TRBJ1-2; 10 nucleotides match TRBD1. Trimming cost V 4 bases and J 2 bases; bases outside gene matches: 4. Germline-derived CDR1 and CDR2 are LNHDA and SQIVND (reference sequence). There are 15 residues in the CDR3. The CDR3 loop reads CASSSLGQGNYGYTF. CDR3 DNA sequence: TGTGCCAGTAGTAGCCTGGGACAGGGGAACTATGGCTACACCTTC.

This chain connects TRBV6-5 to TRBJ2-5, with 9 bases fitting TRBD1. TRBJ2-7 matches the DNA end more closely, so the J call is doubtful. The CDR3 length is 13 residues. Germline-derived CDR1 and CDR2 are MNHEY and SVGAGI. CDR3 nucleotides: TGTGCCACCTTAGCGGACAGGGGTAACGAGCAGTACTTC. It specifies CATLADRGNEQYF.

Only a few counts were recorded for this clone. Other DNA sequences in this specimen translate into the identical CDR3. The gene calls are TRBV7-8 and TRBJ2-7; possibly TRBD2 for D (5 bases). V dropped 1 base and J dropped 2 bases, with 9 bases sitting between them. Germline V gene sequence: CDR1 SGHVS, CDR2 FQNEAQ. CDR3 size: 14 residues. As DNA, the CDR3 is TGTGCCAGCAGCTTAGGTCTAGCCACCTACGAGCAGTACTTC. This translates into CASSLGLATYEQYF.

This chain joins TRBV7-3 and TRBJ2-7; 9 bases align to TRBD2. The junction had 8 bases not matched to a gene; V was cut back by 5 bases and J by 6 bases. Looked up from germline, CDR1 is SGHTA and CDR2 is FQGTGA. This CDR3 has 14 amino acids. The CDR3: CASSPYSGGAEQYF. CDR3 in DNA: TGTGCCAGCAGCCCCTATAGCGGGGGAGCCGAGCAGTACTTC.

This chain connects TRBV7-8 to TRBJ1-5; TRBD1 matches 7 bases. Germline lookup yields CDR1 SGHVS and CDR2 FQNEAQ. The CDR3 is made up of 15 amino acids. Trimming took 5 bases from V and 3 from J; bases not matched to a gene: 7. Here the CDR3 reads CASSRDRDNNQPQHF. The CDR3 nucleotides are TGTGCCAGCAGCCGTGACAGGGACAACAATCAGCCCCAGCATTTT.

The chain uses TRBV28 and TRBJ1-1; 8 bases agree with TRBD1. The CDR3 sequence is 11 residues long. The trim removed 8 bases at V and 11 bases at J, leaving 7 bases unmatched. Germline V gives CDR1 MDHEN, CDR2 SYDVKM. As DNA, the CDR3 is TGTGCCAGCTCGACAGGGGCCTGGGCTTTCTTT. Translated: CASSTGAWAFF. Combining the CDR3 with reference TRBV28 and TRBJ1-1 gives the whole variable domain DVKVTQSSRYLVKRTGEKVFLECVQDMDHENMFWYRQDPGLGLRLIYFSYDVKMKEKGDIPEGYSVSREKKERFSLILESASTNQTSMYLCASSTGAWAFFGQGTRLTVV.

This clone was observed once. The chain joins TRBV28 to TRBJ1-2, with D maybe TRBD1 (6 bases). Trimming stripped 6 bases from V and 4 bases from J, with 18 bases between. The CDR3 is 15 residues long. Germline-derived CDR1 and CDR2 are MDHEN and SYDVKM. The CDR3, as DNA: TGTGCCAGCAGGATTCCGACAGGCCCACTCTATGGCTACACCTTC. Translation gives CASRIPTGPLYGYTF.

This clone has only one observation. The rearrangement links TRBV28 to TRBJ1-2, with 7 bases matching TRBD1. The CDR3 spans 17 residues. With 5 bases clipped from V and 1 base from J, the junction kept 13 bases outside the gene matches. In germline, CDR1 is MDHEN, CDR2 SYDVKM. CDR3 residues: CASSGKGTTGVNYGYTF. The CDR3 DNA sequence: TGTGCCAGCAGTGGCAAGGGAACAACAGGGGTTAACTATGGCTACACCTTC.

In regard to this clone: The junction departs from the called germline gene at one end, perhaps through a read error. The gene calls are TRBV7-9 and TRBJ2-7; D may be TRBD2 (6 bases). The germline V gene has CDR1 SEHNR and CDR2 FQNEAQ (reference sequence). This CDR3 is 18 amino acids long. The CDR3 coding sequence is TGTTCCAGCAGCTTAGTCTCGTCTAGTCGGGGGAGAATCTACGAGCAGTACTTC. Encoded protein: CSSSLVSSSRGRIYEQYF.

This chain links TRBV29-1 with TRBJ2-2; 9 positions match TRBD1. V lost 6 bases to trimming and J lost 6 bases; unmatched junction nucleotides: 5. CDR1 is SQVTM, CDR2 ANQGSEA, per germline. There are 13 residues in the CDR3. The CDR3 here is CSVRTGDAGELFF. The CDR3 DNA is TGCAGCGTGAGGACAGGGGATGCCGGGGAGCTGTTTTTT.

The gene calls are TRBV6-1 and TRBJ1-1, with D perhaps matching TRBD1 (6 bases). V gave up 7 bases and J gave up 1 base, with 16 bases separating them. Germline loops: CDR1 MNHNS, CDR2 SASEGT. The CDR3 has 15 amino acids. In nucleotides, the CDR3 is TGTGCCAGCATCCTAGTATTGACAGGGAACACTGAAGCTTTCTTT. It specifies CASILVLTGNTEAFF.